This TCR beta chain is drawn from a study of cytomegalovirus exposure and HLA in healthy donors. General study findings and limits: The majority of CMV-associated TCR beta chains were reported as apparently HLA-restricted in a later analysis.

As concerns this clone: Antigen: not known.

The PCR used 60 Vbeta and 13 Jbeta primers. The data were produced by immunoSEQ multiplex PCR, yet TCRdb's version contains in-frame clones alone and is incomplete. Of about 95,000 clones in the sample, around 70% were seen once. Germline-derived CDR1 and CDR2 are SGHDN and FVKESK. V lost 4 bases and J lost 6, with 13 bases in between. The CDR3 consists of 13 residues. The TCR comes from a woman aged 50 to 65 in good health and CMV-seropositive. The chain employs TRBV14 and TRBJ2-7, with D possibly matching TRBD2 (6 bases). Source material: PBMCs. In DNA, the CDR3 is TGTGCCAGCAGCCTAGGAGGGGTCAGCGAGCAGTACTTC. Translating it yields CASSLGGVSEQYF.